The 17 T cell receptor beta chains below were found in one sample sequenced in a study of blood T cell repertoires in COVID-19. Profiled with immunoSEQ multiplex PCR; TCRdb holds only in-frame clones, not every one. The data show around 180,000 clones, around 89% seen once. Sequencing was carried out using peripheral blood. These receptors were obtained from a woman in her 30s with acute or convalescent COVID-19.

J is TRBJ1-1 and V is TRBV6-5; 11 bases map to TRBD1. The CDR3 is made up of 14 amino acids. Germline V gene lookup returns CDR1 MNHEY and CDR2 SVGAGI. The J segment lost 8 bases and the V segment lost 6 bases, leaving 8 bases of the junction unmatched. In DNA, the CDR3 is TGTGCCAGCAGACGGACAGGGGGCTTGGCGGAAGCTTTCTTT. It encodes CASRRTGGLAEAFF.

The chain has TRBV5-5 and TRBJ2-7, with no clear D. Trimming stripped 2 bases from V and 1 base from J, with 13 bases between. The CDR3 has 15 residues. CDR1 and CDR2 (germline): SGHKS, YYEKEE (reference sequence). The CDR3 bases are TGTGCCAGCAGCTTCTCCCCGGGTCGGTCCTACGAGCAGTACTTC. This translates into CASSFSPGRSYEQYF. The full variable domain, completed using reference TRBV5-5 and TRBJ2-7, is DAGVTQSPTHLIKTRGQQVTLRCSPISGHKSVSWYQQVLGQGPQFIFQYYEKEERGRGNFPDRFSARQFPNYSSELNVNALLLGDSALYLCASSFSPGRSYEQYFGPGTRLTVT.

The chain joins TRBV2 to TRBJ1-2; maybe TRBD1 (6 bases). The V gene lost 8 bases and the J gene lost 4 bases, with 14 bases spanning the gap. There are 13 residues in the CDR3. Per germline, CDR1 SNHLY and CDR2 FYNNEI. The CDR3 nucleotides are TGTGCCAGCGTAACGGACAGCCGCTATGGCTACACCTTC. It translates to CASVTDSRYGYTF.

The chain carries TRBV6-5 and TRBJ1-4; D uncertain. CDR1 MNHEY and CDR2 SVGAGI come from the germline V gene. Trimming took off 6 bases at V and 4 bases at J, with 15 bases between the two ends. The CDR3 loop spans 15 amino acids. CDR3 nucleotides: TGTGCCAGCAGCCCCCGCGGGATGATTAATGAAAAACTGTTTTTT. Residues: CASSPRGMINEKLFF.

This clone was seen more than once but under ten times. V and J are TRBV5-1 and TRBJ2-2; D is unresolved. Germline values: CDR1 SGHRS, CDR2 YFSETQ. The ends were cut back, 0 bases at V and 0 bases at J, with 6 bases in the middle. The CDR3 spans 15 residues. The DNA for the CDR3 is TGCGCCAGCAGCTTGGGAGATCCGAACACCGGGGAGCTGTTTTTT. This encodes CASSLGDPNTGELFF. Supplemented by reference TRBV5-1 and TRBJ2-2, the full variable domain reads KAGVTQTPRYLIKTRGQQVTLSCSPISGHRSVSWYQQTPGQGLQFLFEYFSETQRNKGNFPGRFSGRQFSNSRSEMNVSTLELGDSALYLCASSLGDPNTGELFFGEGSRLTVL.

V usage is TRBV3-1 (or the pseudogene TRBV3-2) and J usage is TRBJ2-1; 7 positions match TRBD1. Germline assignment: CDR1 LGHDT and CDR2 YNNKEL (reference sequence). With 1 base clipped from V and 6 bases from J, the junction kept 6 bases outside the gene matches. The CDR3 is made up of 15 amino acids. CDR3 in amino acids: CASSQVGQTFNEQFF. DNA for the CDR3: TGTGCCAGCAGCCAAGTGGGACAGACGTTCAATGAGCAGTTCTTC.

The CDR3 coding sequence is TGCGCCAGCAGCCCAGCGGCTGAGCAGTTCTTC. As protein: CASSPAAEQFF. V is TRBV5-1 and J is TRBJ2-1; tentatively, D is TRBD2 (5 bases). CDR1 and CDR2 from the germline V gene are SGHRS and YFSETQ. The CDR3 covers 11 residues. V was pared by 4 bases and J by 9 bases, with 8 bases between.

In its sample, this clone was seen once. The junction and the germline gene differ at one end; a read error may be behind it. This rearrangement joins TRBV28 to TRBJ2-1; D might be TRBD2 (5 bases). Germline assignment: CDR1 MDHEN and CDR2 SYDVKM. The length of the CDR3 is 19 residues. CDR3 nucleotides: TGTGCCAGCATTTTATCCCCGAATCTCAGGACTGGTTCCTACAATGAGCAGTTCTTC. Its protein is CASILSPNLRTGSYNEQFF.

The rearrangement joins TRBV28 to TRBJ2-7; 7 bases line up with TRBD1. The CDR3 contains 13 residues. J gave up 1 base and V 6 bases, and 3 bases lay outside the gene matches. Germline CDR1 is MDHEN and CDR2 is SYDVKM. This chain's CDR3 is CASRTGASYEQYF. The CDR3 coding sequence is TGTGCCAGCAGAACAGGGGCTTCCTACGAGCAGTACTTC.

The chain has TRBV20-1 and TRBJ1-2, with 7 bases fitting TRBD1. CDR1 and CDR2 from the germline V gene are DFQATT and SNEGSKA (reference sequence). This CDR3 region has 11 residues. V lost 6 bases, J lost 3 bases, and 1 base stayed unmatched. The CDR3: CSARGYYGYTF. Written as DNA, the CDR3 is TGCAGTGCCAGGGGGTACTATGGCTACACCTTC.

This chain connects TRBV19 to TRBJ1-2; D possibly corresponds to TRBD1 (6 bases). V lost 0 bases, J lost 5 bases, and 19 bases lay in between. The CDR3 loop spans 17 amino acids. Germline V gene sequence: CDR1 LNHDA, CDR2 SQIVND (reference sequence). CDR3 bases: TGTGCCAGTAGTATAGATTATTCCGGGACAAGAAGATATGGCTACACCTTC. Translated, it gives CASSIDYSGTRRYGYTF.

The chain couples TRBV2 to TRBJ1-4; D is unclear. V was clipped by 3 bases and J by 0 bases, with 5 bases between them. The V gene's germline CDR1 is SNHLY and CDR2 FYNNEI. The length of the CDR3 is 14 residues. The CDR3 loop is CASSDPATNEKLFF. For the CDR3, the DNA is TGTGCCAGCAGTGATCCTGCAACTAATGAAAAACTGTTTTTT.

The chain joins TRBV28 to TRBJ2-7; the D is unclear. Germline V lookup: CDR1 MDHEN, CDR2 SYDVKM. There are 14 residues in the CDR3. V was clipped by 8 bases and J by 1 base, with 15 bases between them. CDR3 sequence reads: CASGLSRFSYEQYF. The CDR3 region has the DNA TGTGCCAGCGGTCTGTCTAGGTTTTCCTACGAGCAGTACTTC. Drawing the rest from reference TRBV28 and TRBJ2-7, the complete variable domain is DVKVTQSSRYLVKRTGEKVFLECVQDMDHENMFWYRQDPGLGLRLIYFSYDVKMKEKGDIPEGYSVSREKKERFSLILESASTNQTSMYLCASGLSRFSYEQYFGPGTRLTVT.

This chain connects TRBV12-3 or TRBV12-4 to TRBJ1-5; D is undetermined. V was shortened by 7 bases and J by 3 bases, with 7 bases between the two germline ends. The CDR3 sequence is 12 residues long. The CDR3 bases are TGTGCCAGCAAAGAGGTCAATCAGCCCCAGCATTTT. Its protein product is CASKEVNQPQHF.

The chain carries TRBV12-1 and TRBJ2-7; the table assigns TRBD2, which was not confirmed against the DNA. TRBV12-1 is deemed a pseudogene. The CDR3 consists of 15 residues. CDR3 DNA sequence: TGTGCCAGCAGCTTTGGGTTGGGAGGTCCGTACGAGCAGTACTTC. Amino acid sequence: CASSFGLGGPYEQYF.

J is TRBJ2-7 and V is TRBV28; D uncertain. The CDR3 is made up of 14 amino acids. V was clipped by 1 base and J by 1 base, with 8 bases between them. Looked up from germline, CDR1 is MDHEN and CDR2 is SYDVKM. CDR3 amino acids: CASSLYSLSYEQYF. DNA for the CDR3: TGTGCCAGCAGTTTATACAGCCTTTCCTACGAGCAGTACTTC.

This clone was recorded only once. The gene calls are TRBV10-3 and TRBJ1-3; possible D gene TRBD1, 5 bases. The germline V gene encodes CDR1 ENHRY and CDR2 SYGVKD. The length of the CDR3 is 18 residues. The CDR3 bases are TGTGCGGGGGGAGGCAGAAACGATCCCCGGGCAGGCAGAAACACCATATATTTT. Its protein is CAGGGRNDPRAGRNTIYF.